This TCR beta chain stems from a study of T cell responses to AZD1222 COVID-19 vaccine. The study's findings and limits: Repertoire sampling was restricted to post-peak T cell response timepoints. Targeting of unmutated variant regions was reportedly seen in nearly half of spike-specific TCRs. Among those given AZD1222, only six were seropositive at baseline.

Profiling relied on immunoSEQ multiplex PCR, and the TCRdb table lists in-frame clones only, not all of them. The sample shows 150,000 or so clones, roughly 89% of them seen only once. V lost 2 bases to trimming and J lost 5 bases, with 9 bases between them. The CDR3 totals 13 residues. About this clone itself: The antigen remains unidentified.

The TCR originated in an adult in good health. Sample: peripheral blood, taken on day 0 of AZD1222 vaccination. The chain recombines TRBV12-3 or TRBV12-4 with TRBJ1-1; unclear D gene. CDR3 bases: TGTGCCAGCAGTTTAAATTACAGAACTGAAGCTTTCTTT. It yields the protein CASSLNYRTEAFF.